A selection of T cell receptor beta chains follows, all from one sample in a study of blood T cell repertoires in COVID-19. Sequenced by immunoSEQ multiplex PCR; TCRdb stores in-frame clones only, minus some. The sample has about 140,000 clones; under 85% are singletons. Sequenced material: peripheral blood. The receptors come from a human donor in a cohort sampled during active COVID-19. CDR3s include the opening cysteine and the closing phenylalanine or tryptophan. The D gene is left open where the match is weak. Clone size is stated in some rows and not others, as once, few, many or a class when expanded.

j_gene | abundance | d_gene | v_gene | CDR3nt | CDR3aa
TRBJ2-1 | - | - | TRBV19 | TGTGCCACATATTCTGGGGGCCTCTCCTACAATGAGCAGTTCTTC | CATYSGGLSYNEQFF
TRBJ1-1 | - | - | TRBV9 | TGTGCCAGCAGCGATCCGATTGGGGGCGCAAGGACTGAAGCTTTCTTT | CASSDPIGGARTEAFF
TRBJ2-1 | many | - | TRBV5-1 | TGCGCCAGCAGCTTGGGCGGGGACCACAATGAGCAGTTCTTC | CASSLGGDHNEQFF
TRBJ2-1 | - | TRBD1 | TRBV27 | TGTGCCAGCAGCCGAATTGACAGGGGACTTTACAATGAGCAGTTCTTC | CASSRIDRGLYNEQFF
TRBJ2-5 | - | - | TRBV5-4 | TGTGCCAGCAGCGCCCCTGATGGGCTAAGGGAGACCCAGTACTTC | CASSAPDGLRETQYF
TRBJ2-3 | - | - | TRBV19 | TGTGCCAGTAGTATAGAGGGGGCATTCGGAGATACGCAGTATTTT | CASSIEGAFGDTQYF
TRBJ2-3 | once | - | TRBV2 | TGTGCCAGCGGGAGTACTAGTCTCACAGATACGCAGTATTTT | CASGSTSLTDTQYF
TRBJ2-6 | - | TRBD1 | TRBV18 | TGTGCCAGCTCCGTAACTAGGCCGGGACAGTCTGGGGCCAACGTCCTGACTTTC | CASSVTRPGQSGANVLTF
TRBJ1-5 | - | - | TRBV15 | TGTGCCACCAGCAGAGATCGGACAAACCAGCCCCAGCATTTT | CATSRDRTNQPQHF
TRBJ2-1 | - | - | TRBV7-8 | TGTGCCAGCAGCTTGTGGAGAGGAACCCCTGACAATGAGCAGTTCTTC | CASSLWRGTPDNEQFF
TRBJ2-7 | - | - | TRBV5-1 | TGCGCCAGCAGCAACCTTGACAGCAGCTCCTACGAGCAGTACTTC | CASSNLDSSSYEQYF
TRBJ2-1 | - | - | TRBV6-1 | TGTGCCAGCAGTGAAGATGGGAGCTCCTACAATGAGCAGTTCTTC | CASSEDGSSYNEQFF
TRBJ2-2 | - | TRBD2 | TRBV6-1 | TGTGCCAGCAGTGAAGGCGGGGGGATTAACACCGGGGAGCTGTTTTTT | CASSEGGGINTGELFF
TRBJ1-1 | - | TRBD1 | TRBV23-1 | TGCGCCAGCAGTCAGAGGGACAGGGGTGAGGCTGAAGCTTTCTTT | CASSQRDRGEAEAFF
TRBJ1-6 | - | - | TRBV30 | TGTGCCTGGAGTGACCAGAATTCACCCCTCCACTTT | CAWSDQNSPLHF
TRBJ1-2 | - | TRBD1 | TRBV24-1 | TGTGCCACCAGTGATTCGGGACAGAACTATGGCTACACCTTC | CATSDSGQNYGYTF
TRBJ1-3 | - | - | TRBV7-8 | TGTGCCAGCAGCTTACAGTGGGCGCCCGGAAACACCATATATTTT | CASSLQWAPGNTIYF
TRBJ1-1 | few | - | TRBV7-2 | TGTGCCAGCAGCTTACGGCAGGGGACTGAAGCTTTCTTT | CASSLRQGTEAFF
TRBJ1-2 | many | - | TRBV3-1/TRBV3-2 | TGTGCCAGCAGCCAGCAGAAGAACTATGGCTACACCTTC | CASSQQKNYGYTF
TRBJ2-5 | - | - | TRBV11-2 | TGTGCCAGCAGCTCTCGGACCCAGTACTTC | CASSSRTQYF
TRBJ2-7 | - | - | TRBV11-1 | TGTGCCAGCAGCTTAGGGACCCCGACTAGAAACTACGAGCAGTACTTC | CASSLGTPTRNYEQYF
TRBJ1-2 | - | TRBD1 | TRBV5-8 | TGTGCCAGCAGCTTGGGGATCAATAGACAGGGGGGATTTGGCTACACCTTC | CASSLGINRQGGFGYTF
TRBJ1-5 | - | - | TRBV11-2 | TGTGCCAGCAGCTTAGGGGGGATTGGGAGGCCCAATCAGCCCCAGCATTTT | CASSLGGIGRPNQPQHF
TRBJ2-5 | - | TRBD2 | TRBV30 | TGTGCCTGGACTGGGCCGGGACTAGCAGGCGAGACCCAGTACTTC | CAWTGPGLAGETQYF
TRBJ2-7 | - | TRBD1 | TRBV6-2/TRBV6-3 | TGTGCCAGCAGTTACAGGGGGCAGGGTGGCCCGGAAGCCGAGCAGTACTTC | CASSYRGQGGPEAEQYF
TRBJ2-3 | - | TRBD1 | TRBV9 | TGTGCCAGCAGCGCTCGACAGGGTTCCACAGATACGCAGTATTTT | CASSARQGSTDTQYF
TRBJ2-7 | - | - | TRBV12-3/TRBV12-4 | TGTGCCAGCAAATTTAGCCGGGGTCCCGAGCAGTACTTC | CASKFSRGPEQYF
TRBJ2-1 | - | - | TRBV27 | TGTGCCAGCAGTTTGGGGGGGACAAATAATAATGAGCAGTTCTTC | CASSLGGTNNNEQFF
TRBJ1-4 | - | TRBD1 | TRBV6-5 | TGTGCCAGCAGTCGCTCGACAGGGAGGGAAAAACTGTTTTTT | CASSRSTGREKLFF
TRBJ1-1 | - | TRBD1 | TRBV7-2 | TGTGCCAGCAGCCTCTGGGACAGCGGCACTGAAGCTTTCTTT | CASSLWDSGTEAFF
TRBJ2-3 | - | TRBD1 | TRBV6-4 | TGTGCCAGCAGTGACTCGGGACAGTTATCAGATACGCAGTATTTT | CASSDSGQLSDTQYF
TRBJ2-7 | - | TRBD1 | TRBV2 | TGTGCCAGCAGTGTAGGACAGGGATTCTCCGAGCAGTACTTC | CASSVGQGFSEQYF
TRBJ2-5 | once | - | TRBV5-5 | TGTGCCAGCAGCTTCTCAGGAGGGCCCCAAGAGACCCAGTACTTC | CASSFSGGPQETQYF
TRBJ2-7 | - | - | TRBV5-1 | TGCGCCAGCAGCTTGGCCTCAGGGGCGGCCTACGAGCAGTACTTC | CASSLASGAAYEQYF
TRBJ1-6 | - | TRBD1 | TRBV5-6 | TGTGCCAGCAGCTTCGACAGGGGAAATTCACCCCTCCACTTT | CASSFDRGNSPLHF
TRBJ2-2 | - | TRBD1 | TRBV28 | TGTGCCAGCAGCCCTCCGGGACAGGGGGGGGTGAACACCGGGGAGCTGTTTTTT | CASSPPGQGGVNTGELFF
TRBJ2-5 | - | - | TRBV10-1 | TGCGCCAGCAGTAATATCGACAGAACAAAAGAGACCCAGTACTTC | CASSNIDRTKETQYF
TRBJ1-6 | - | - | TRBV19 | TGTGCCAGTAAAAGACAGGCGAATTCACCCCTCCACTTT | CASKRQANSPLHF
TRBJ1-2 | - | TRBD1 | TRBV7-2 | TGTGCCAGCAGCTTAGCGGACAGGCCAGCTAACTATGGCTACACCTTC | CASSLADRPANYGYTF
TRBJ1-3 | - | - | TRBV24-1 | TGTGCCACCAGTAGTTCCGGACAGAGAACGGGAAACACCATATATTTT | CATSSSGQRTGNTIYF
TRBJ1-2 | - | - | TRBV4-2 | TGTGCCAGCAGCCAAGATGCGATCGGGGGCTACACCTTC | CASSQDAIGGYTF
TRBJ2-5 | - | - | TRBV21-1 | TGTGCCAGCAGTCCGGACGAGGGACAGGGACAAGAGACCCAGTACTTC | CASSPDEGQGQETQYF
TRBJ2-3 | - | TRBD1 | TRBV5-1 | TGCGCCAGCAGCTTGGAGGACAGGGCGGATACGCAGTATTTT | CASSLEDRADTQYF
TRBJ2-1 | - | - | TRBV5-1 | TGCGCCAGCAGCTTGACAGGGTACAATGAGCAGTTCTTC | CASSLTGYNEQFF